These 13 T cell receptor beta chains were sequenced from one sample in a study of identical twins. TCRdb analysed the 5' RACE reads with MiXCR anew, one entry per CDR3 protein. The table has about 530,000 distinct CDR3 sequences, around 22% seen once; the top ten hold about 0.5%. These data were also reused for a study on yellow fever vaccine responses in identical twins.

Sequencing was carried out using CD4+ T cells sorted from blood. Every receptor here comes from a woman aged 18-29 years in good health.

The chain carries TRBV2 and TRBJ2-2; no definite D call. The V end lost 3 bases, the J end lost 8 bases, and 4 bases lay between the germline ends. Germline CDR1 SNHLY, CDR2 FYNNEI. The CDR3 is made up of 11 amino acids. The CDR3 DNA is TGTGCCAGCAGTGACATTGGGGAGCTGTTTTTT. This sequence encodes CASSDIGELFF.

The CDR3 DNA sequence: TGTGCCAGCAGTTTCCCCAGGGCGACGGTCGGGGGCTATGGCTACACCTTC. It codes for CASSFPRATVGGYGYTF. The chain carries TRBV12-3 or TRBV12-4 and TRBJ1-2; D might be TRBD1 (5 bases). The CDR3 is 17 residues long. V lost 3 bases, J lost 4 bases, and 21 bases lay in between.

The chain links TRBV20-1 to TRBJ2-7; D perhaps matches TRBD2 (6 bases). The V and J ends lost 4 bases and 4 bases respectively, with 14 bases between them. The CDR3 runs to 13 residues. The germline V gene encodes CDR1 DFQATT and CDR2 SNEGSKA (reference sequence). This CDR3 is CSATPRDFYEQYF. In DNA, the CDR3 is TGCAGTGCTACCCCCAGGGACTTTTACGAGCAGTACTTC.

The rearrangement joins TRBV28 to TRBJ2-1; D call uncertain. The CDR3 consists of 13 residues. Germline assignment: CDR1 MDHEN and CDR2 SYDVKM. The V end lost 6 bases, the J end lost 10 bases, and 16 bases lay between the germline ends. CDR3 sequence: CASRRFLNFEQFF. The CDR3 nucleotides read TGTGCCAGCAGGCGATTTCTAAATTTCGAGCAGTTCTTC.

This clonotype was found many times. This chain connects TRBV5-6 to TRBJ2-1; 10 bases are a match to TRBD2. In germline, CDR1 is SGHDT, CDR2 YYEEEE. The CDR3 loop spans 15 amino acids. V was clipped by 2 bases and J by 3 bases; unmatched bases: 2. The CDR3 reads CASSLGTSDYNEQFF. The CDR3 DNA sequence: TGTGCCAGCAGCTTAGGGACTAGCGACTACAATGAGCAGTTCTTC.

This clonotype has more than one count but fewer than ten. The V gene is TRBV12-3 or TRBV12-4, the J gene TRBJ1-6, with D uncertain. This CDR3 is built from 15 residues. Trimming took 2 bases from V and 1 from J, leaving 6 bases between them. DNA of the CDR3: TGTGCCAGCAGTTTATCCGCATCCTATAATTCACCCCTCCACTTT. This gives the protein CASSLSASYNSPLHF.

In this sample, this clonotype turned up a few times. J is TRBJ2-5 and V is TRBV15, with D perhaps TRBD2 (5 bases). Trimming pared 3 bases from V and 4 bases from J, leaving 15 bases between. CDR1 and CDR2 (germline): LNHNV, YYDKDF (reference sequence). CDR3 length: 15 residues. This chain's CDR3 is CATSSEGVVVETQYF. The DNA for the CDR3 is TGTGCCACCAGCAGCGAGGGCGTGGTGGTAGAGACCCAGTACTTC.

This clonotype was detected only a few times. This chain uses TRBV7-9 with TRBJ1-1; TRBD1 agrees at 7 bases. Germline V lookup: CDR1 SEHNR, CDR2 FQNEAQ (reference sequence). Germline trimming cut 0 bases from V and 0 bases from J; bases unmatched to any gene: 1. This CDR3 comprises 15 residues. In nucleotides, the CDR3 is TGTGCCAGCAGCTTAGCGACAGGGATGAACACTGAAGCTTTCTTT. It encodes CASSLATGMNTEAFF.

This clonotype appeared a few times. This rearrangement joins TRBV7-9 to TRBJ2-7, with 11 bases fitting TRBD2. Germline-derived CDR1 and CDR2 are SEHNR and FQNEAQ (reference sequence). The CDR3 is 14 residues long. V was clipped by 6 bases and J by 7 bases; unmatched bases: 8. The CDR3 coding sequence is TGTGCCAGCAGACTAGCGGGAGACGCCGGGGAGCAGTACTTC. Its protein product is CASRLAGDAGEQYF.

The chain employs TRBV20-1 and TRBJ2-7; D is unclear. Germline V gives CDR1 DFQATT, CDR2 SNEGSKA (reference sequence). The CDR3 contains 13 residues. V was trimmed by 3 bases and J by 5 bases, leaving 14 bases between them. The CDR3 sequence is CSARPSAMNEQYV. The CDR3 nucleotides read TGCAGTGCTAGGCCCTCTGCTATGAACGAGCAGTACGTC.

This clonotype showed up just a few times. The CDR3 region is CASRKLAGTDTQYF. The CDR3 DNA is TGCGCCAGCAGGAAGCTAGCGGGGACAGATACGCAGTATTTT. The chain links TRBV5-1 to TRBJ2-3, with 9 positions matching TRBD2. Germline V gives CDR1 SGHRS, CDR2 YFSETQ. Trimming removed 5 bases from V and 3 bases from J; junction bases left unmatched: 4. This CDR3 is built from 14 residues.

This chain connects TRBV11-3 to TRBJ1-1, with TRBD1 as a possible D gene (6 bases). V was pared by 3 bases and J by 1 base, with 12 bases between. This CDR3 is built from 15 residues. The V gene's germline CDR1 is SGHNT and CDR2 YENEEA. The CDR3 coding sequence is TGTGCCAGCAGCTTCCGGACAGCTGAGAACACTGAAGCTTTCTTT. This sequence encodes CASSFRTAENTEAFF.

The chain joins TRBV12-3 or TRBV12-4 to TRBJ2-3; 8 bases match TRBD2. Unmatched junction bases numbered 12, after V lost 5 bases and J lost 5 bases. The CDR3 covers 16 residues. CDR3 nucleotide sequence: TGTGCCAGCAGTCCCCGACTAGCGCAGCCAGGAGATACGCAGTATTTT. Its protein is CASSPRLAQPGDTQYF.